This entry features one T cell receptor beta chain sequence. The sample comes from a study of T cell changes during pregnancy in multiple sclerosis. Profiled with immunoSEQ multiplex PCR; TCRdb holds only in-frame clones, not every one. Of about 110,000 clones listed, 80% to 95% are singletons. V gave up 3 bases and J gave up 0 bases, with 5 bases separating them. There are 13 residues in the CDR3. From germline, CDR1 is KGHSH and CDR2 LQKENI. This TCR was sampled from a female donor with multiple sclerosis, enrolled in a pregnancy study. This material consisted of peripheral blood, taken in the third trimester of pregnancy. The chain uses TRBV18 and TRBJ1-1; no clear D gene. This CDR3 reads CASSPKLNTEAFF. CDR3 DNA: TGTGCCAGCTCACCCAAGCTGAACACTGAAGCTTTCTTT.